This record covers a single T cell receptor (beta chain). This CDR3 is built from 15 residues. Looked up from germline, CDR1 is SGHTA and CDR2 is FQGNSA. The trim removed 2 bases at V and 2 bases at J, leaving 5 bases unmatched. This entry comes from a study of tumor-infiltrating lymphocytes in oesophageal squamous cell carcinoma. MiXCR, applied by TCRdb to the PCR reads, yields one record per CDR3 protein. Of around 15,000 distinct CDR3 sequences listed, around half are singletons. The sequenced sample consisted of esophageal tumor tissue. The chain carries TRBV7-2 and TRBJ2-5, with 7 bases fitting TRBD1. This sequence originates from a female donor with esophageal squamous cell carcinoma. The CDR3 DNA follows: TGTGCCAGCAGCTTATCCCGACAGGGACAAGAGACCCAGTACTTC. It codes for CASSLSRQGQETQYF.